The 14 T cell receptor beta chains given below trace back to one sample, sequenced in a study of memory CD4+ T cells and cytomegalovirus serostatus. The sort gate was single viable CD3+CD4+CD8-CD45RO+ cells for memory CD4+ T cells. TCRdb's copy holds only in-frame clones and misses some; the assay was immunoSEQ multiplex PCR. The sample includes over 35,000 clones, 60% to 80% seen only once; the top ten take 0.85% to 0.95%. Sequencing input: memory CD4+ T cells from blood. The origin of the receptors is an adult in good health and CMV-seronegative.

The gene calls are TRBV10-3 and TRBJ2-7; D could derive from TRBD1 or TRBD2 (5 bases each). V was trimmed by 0 bases and J by 0 bases, leaving 9 bases between them. Germline assignment: CDR1 ENHRY and CDR2 SYGVKD. The CDR3 consists of 15 residues. Here the CDR3 reads CAISESAGSSYEQYF. DNA of the CDR3: TGTGCCATCAGTGAGTCTGCAGGGAGCTCCTACGAGCAGTACTTC.

This clone has only a few counts. The chain is built from TRBV7-9 and TRBJ1-5; 8 bases line up with TRBD1. The CDR3 is made up of 14 amino acids. CDR1 SEHNR and CDR2 FQNEAQ come from the germline V gene (reference sequence). V shed 5 bases, J shed 6 bases, and the junction held 6 bases outside the gene matches. In nucleotides, the CDR3 is TGTGCCAGCAGCGCAGGGGGCTCTGGTCAGCCCCAGCATTTT. It codes for CASSAGGSGQPQHF.

This clone is a singleton in its sample. The V call is TRBV27, the J call TRBJ1-5; D call uncertain. The CDR3 extends over 14 amino acids. V lost 8 bases, J lost 0 bases, and 11 bases lay in between. CDR1 and CDR2 (germline): MNHEY, SMNVEV (reference sequence). The CDR3 DNA follows: TGTGCCAGCGGGAGAGCGGCTAGCAATCAGCCCCAGCATTTT. Its translation: CASGRAASNQPQHF.

This clone came up a few times. The CDR3 bases are TGTGCCAGCAAATTGAGACGGAACACCGGGGAGCTGTTTTTT. It encodes CASKLRRNTGELFF. The chain has TRBV6-5 and TRBJ2-2; unclear D gene. CDR1 is MNHEY and CDR2 is SVGAGI in the germline V gene. Trimming cost V 7 bases and J 1 base, with 10 bases left between them. The CDR3 has 14 residues.

This clone was counted between two and nine times. The rearrangement uses TRBV4-2 and TRBJ2-3; D ambiguous. V was shortened by 0 bases and J by 3 bases, with 7 bases between the two germline ends. This CDR3 comprises 14 residues. Germline CDR1 LGHNA, CDR2 YNFKEQ. CDR3 in DNA: TGTGCCAGCAGCCAAGATACACGTACAGATACGCAGTATTTT. It is translated as CASSQDTRTDTQYF.

The chain is built from TRBV5-5 and TRBJ2-2; D is ambiguous. CDR1 SGHKS and CDR2 YYEKEE come from the germline V gene (reference sequence). The V end lost 0 bases, the J end lost 8 bases, and 8 bases lay between the germline ends. CDR3 length: 13 residues. The CDR3 DNA reads TGTGCCAGCAGCTTGGGCGTAGTAGGGGAGCTGTTTTTT. Its translation: CASSLGVVGELFF.

V usage is TRBV7-3 and J usage is TRBJ1-3; perhaps TRBD1 as D (6 bases). The ends were cut back, 5 bases at V and 2 bases at J, with 13 bases in the middle. The CDR3 covers 15 residues. The germline V gene has CDR1 SGHTA and CDR2 FQGTGA. CDR3 nucleotides: TGTGCCAGCAGCCCCCAGGCAGGGGCTGGAAACACCATATATTTT. It encodes CASSPQAGAGNTIYF.

The chain combines TRBV4-1 with TRBJ1-1; unclear D gene. The CDR3 totals 14 residues. The ends were cut back, 3 bases at V and 5 bases at J, with 13 bases in the middle. Germline V gives CDR1 MGHRA, CDR2 YSYEKL. CDR3 sequence (DNA): TGCGCCAGCAGCCAGGTCAACCAGGCGACTGAAGCTTTCTTT. The encoded protein is CASSQVNQATEAFF.

This clone was counted a few times. The chain links TRBV19 to TRBJ1-1, with a possible D match to TRBD1 (6 bases). The CDR3 loop spans 12 amino acids. CDR1 is LNHDA, CDR2 SQIVND, per germline (reference sequence). Trimming cost V 3 bases and J 10 bases, with 12 bases left between them. The CDR3, as DNA: TGTGCCAGTAGTATGGCACAGGGAAGAGCTTTCTTT. This gives the protein CASSMAQGRAFF.

By sample fraction, this clone is medium-sized. The chain links TRBV27 to TRBJ2-7, with 7 bases identical to TRBD2. Germline CDR1 and CDR2: MNHEY and SMNVEV (reference sequence). V shed 4 bases and J 2 bases; nucleotides not matched to a gene: 11. The CDR3 is made up of 16 amino acids. CDR3 residues: CASSSKRGGTPYEQYF. DNA of the CDR3: TGTGCCAGCAGTTCCAAGAGGGGAGGGACCCCCTACGAGCAGTACTTC.

The chain combines TRBV6-5 with TRBJ2-5; 8 positions match TRBD1. Near its end, the DNA agrees better with TRBJ2-7, so the J call may be wrong. Per the germline V gene, CDR1 is MNHEY and CDR2 is SVGAGI. This CDR3 is built from 14 residues. This CDR3 is CASSYKQGASEQYF. CDR3 nucleotides: TGTGCCAGCAGTTACAAGCAGGGGGCTAGCGAGCAGTACTTC.

The gene calls are TRBV11-1 and TRBJ2-7, with TRBD1 matching 11 bases. J was trimmed by 3 bases and V by 5 bases; bases with no gene match: 3. Germline V lookup: CDR1 SGHAT, CDR2 FQDESV (reference sequence). The CDR3 contains 14 residues. The CDR3 nucleotides read TGTGCCAGCAGCCGGGACAGGGGGGACTACGAGCAGTACTTC. It yields the protein CASSRDRGDYEQYF.

This clone turned up a few times. CDR3 amino acids: CASSSKGRGNSPLHF. The CDR3 DNA sequence: TGTGCCAGCAGTTCAAAGGGAAGGGGGAATTCACCCCTCCACTTT. V is TRBV6-6 and J is TRBJ1-6, with D possibly matching TRBD1 (6 bases). Germline values: CDR1 MNHNY, CDR2 SVGAGI (reference sequence). The V and J ends lost 4 bases and 7 bases respectively, with 14 bases between them. The CDR3 has 15 residues.

V usage is TRBV7-9 and J usage is TRBJ2-1; 8 bases are a match to TRBD2. The junction had 8 bases not matched to a gene; V was cut back by 3 bases and J by 4 bases. CDR1 SEHNR and CDR2 FQNEAQ come from the germline V gene (reference sequence). This CDR3 spans 16 amino acids. The CDR3 region is CASSFRGGQRYNEQFF. The CDR3 coding sequence is TGTGCCAGCAGCTTTCGGGGGGGCCAAAGATACAATGAGCAGTTCTTC.